This T cell receptor beta chain emerged from a study of cytomegalovirus exposure and HLA in healthy donors. 60 Vbeta and 13 Jbeta primers were used in PCR. Using immunoSEQ multiplex PCR, the repertoire was profiled, and TCRdb retains in-frame clones only, with some absent. The sample shows 200,000 to 250,000 clones, more than 75% of them seen only once. The CDR3 covers 14 residues. V was clipped by 2 bases and J by 2 bases; unmatched bases: 0. Germline V CDR1 and CDR2: MDHEN, SYDVKM. The sample comprised PBMCs. The origin of this receptor is a human donor in good health. The chain is built from TRBV28 and TRBJ1-5; 7 bases are shared with TRBD1. The CDR3 reads CASSLTGGNQPQHF. The CDR3 DNA reads as TGTGCCAGCAGTTTAACAGGGGGCAATCAGCCCCAGCATTTT.